The present T cell receptor beta chain was sequenced within a study of T cell responses to AZD1222 COVID-19 vaccine. Study-wide results and caveats: Repertoires were collected only later (after the peak T cell response had occurred). Donors were mostly white British, more females; clonal diversity possibly underestimated.

Details on this clone: Its antigen is still unknown. A far bigger clonotype differs at one base, so this is likely a read error.

TCRdb's table, derived via immunoSEQ multiplex PCR, lists solely in-frame clones and lacks some. The repertoire consists of more than 90,000 clones, with roughly 90% occurring once and the leading ten covering approximately 15%. The source was peripheral blood, collected 28 days after the second AZD1222 dose. The clonotype originates from an adult who received the AZD1222 COVID-19 vaccine.

The DNA of the CDR3 is TGTGCCAGCAGCTTCTCCTACGAGCAGTACTTC. It specifies CASSFSYEQYF. The gene calls are TRBV7-2 and TRBJ2-7; D gene uncertain. Germline V lookup: CDR1 SGHTA, CDR2 FQGNSA. The CDR3 has 11 amino acids. Trimming stripped 3 bases from V and 0 bases from J, with 0 bases between.